These 12 T cell receptor beta chains were sequenced from one sample in a study of early T cells in non-severe SARS-CoV-2 infection. One entry per CDR3 protein, called by TCRdb with MiXCR from the 5' RACE reads. The profile covers 100,000 or so distinct CDR3 sequences, with around 13% appearing a single time and 5.5% to 7% taken by the ten largest. Sequencing was done on a sample of whole blood. All receptors derive from an adult who was a healthcare worker with PCR-confirmed SARS-CoV-2 infection or an uninfected control (not recorded which).

This clonotype was seen at least ten times. This chain joins TRBV7-6 and TRBJ2-3; D possibly corresponds to TRBD1 (6 bases). The CDR3 is 15 amino acids. The germline V and J ends were trimmed by 5 bases and 0 bases, with 12 bases remaining between them. Germline V lookup: CDR1 SGHVS, CDR2 FNYEAQ. DNA for the CDR3: TGTGCCAGCAGCCCTAGGGGGTACAGCACAGATACGCAGTATTTT. Residues: CASSPRGYSTDTQYF.

This clonotype has just a few counts. Germline and junction disagree at one end, which may indicate a read error. The chain recombines TRBV29-1 with TRBJ2-3; possibly TRBD2 for D (7 bases). The germline V gene has CDR1 SQVTM and CDR2 ANQGSEA. CDR3 length: 11 amino acids. This CDR3 is CSVEEGGSQYF. CDR3 sequence (DNA): TGCAGCGTAGAAGAGGGGGGGTCCCAGTATTTC.

A note on this clonotype: With a much larger clone just one base away, this may be a read error. The chain joins TRBV5-1 to TRBJ2-7; 8 bases are shared with TRBD1. The germline V gene encodes CDR1 SGHRS and CDR2 YFSETQ. Trimming removed 3 bases from V and 6 bases from J; junction bases left unmatched: 8. CDR3 length: 14 residues. This CDR3 is CASSSMGQESEQYF. Here the CDR3 DNA reads TGCGCCAGCAGCTCCATGGGACAGGAGAGCGAGCAGTACTTC.

This sequence joins TRBV12-3 or TRBV12-4 and TRBJ1-6; 8 bases are a match to TRBD1. Trimming at V came to 6 bases and at J to 9 bases, leaving 10 bases not matched to a gene. This CDR3 comprises 15 residues. This chain's CDR3 is CASSLRTGSLSPLHF. CDR3 DNA: TGTGCCAGCAGCCTACGGACAGGGAGCCTTTCACCCCTCCACTTT.

This clonotype occurred many times. The chain recombines TRBV28 with TRBJ2-7, with 8 bases aligning to TRBD2. Germline V gene lookup returns CDR1 MDHEN and CDR2 SYDVKM. The CDR3 length is 15 residues. J was trimmed by 2 bases and V by 2 bases; bases with no gene match: 5. The CDR3 DNA follows: TGTGCCAGCAGTTTAAGCGGGAGAGGGACCTACGAGCAGTACTTC. Translating gives CASSLSGRGTYEQYF. The full variable domain, completed using reference TRBV28 and TRBJ2-7, is DVKVTQSSRYLVKRTGEKVFLECVQDMDHENMFWYRQDPGLGLRLIYFSYDVKMKEKGDIPEGYSVSREKKERFSLILESASTNQTSMYLCASSLSGRGTYEQYFGPGTRLTVT.

This clonotype was observed a handful of times. The rearrangement links TRBV7-6 to TRBJ2-7; TRBD2 matches at 10 bases. V trimming: 3 bases; J trimming: 4 bases; junction bases outside the gene matches: 12. This CDR3 contains 17 residues. In germline, CDR1 is SGHVS, CDR2 FNYEAQ. DNA for the CDR3: TGTGCCAGCAGCTTGAACCGAGCGGGAGGGCCCTCTTACGAGCAGTACTTC. Translating gives CASSLNRAGGPSYEQYF.

This clonotype was counted ten times or more. The V gene is TRBV7-2, the J gene TRBJ2-2, with TRBD2 as a possible D gene (6 bases). V was clipped by 3 bases and J by 4 bases, with 9 bases between them. CDR1 is SGHTA and CDR2 is FQGNSA in the germline V gene. The CDR3 loop spans 14 amino acids. As DNA, the CDR3 is TGTGCCAGCAGCTTGGGACTTACCACCGGGGAGCTGTTTTTT. Translation gives CASSLGLTTGELFF.

About this clonotype itself: A much more abundant neighbour one base away suggests this may be a read error. The chain recombines TRBV5-1 with TRBJ2-7; 7 positions match TRBD2. With V trimmed by 0 bases and J by 5 bases, 8 bases remained unmatched. From germline, CDR1 is SGHRS and CDR2 YFSETQ. The CDR3 is made up of 15 amino acids. CDR3 protein: CASSLDGGGGNEQYF. CDR3 nucleotides: TGCGCCAGCAGCTTGGATGGCGGGGGTGGTAACGAGCAGTACTTC.

The chain carries TRBV5-1 and TRBJ1-3, with a tentative D call TRBD1 (5 bases). This CDR3 is built from 14 residues. CDR1 and CDR2 (germline): SGHRS, YFSETQ. Trimming left V 3 bases short and J 4 bases short, with 11 bases between. The CDR3 DNA reads TGCGCCAGCAGCTCCGGGACTAGAGGAAACACCATATATTTT. As protein: CASSSGTRGNTIYF.

This clonotype was counted many times. The germline gene is not matched at one end of the junction; a read error may be the cause. This chain connects TRBV29-1 to TRBJ2-1, with a possible D match to TRBD2 (6 bases). This CDR3 has 14 amino acids. Germline assignment: CDR1 SQVTM and CDR2 ANQGSEA. Here the CDR3 DNA reads TGCAGCGCCATCCTAGCGCCGTCTCCCAATAAGCAGTTCTTC. It specifies CSAILAPSPNKQFF.

The chain has TRBV14 and TRBJ2-7; a possible D gene is TRBD2 (6 bases). V lost 2 bases to trimming and J lost 3 bases, with 14 bases between them. This CDR3 region has 15 residues. Germline assignment: CDR1 SGHDN and CDR2 FVKESK. The CDR3: CASSQTRDSSYEQYF. Written as DNA, the CDR3 is TGTGCCAGCAGCCAAACCCGGGACTCAAGCTACGAGCAGTACTTC. The variable domain in full, with the rest retrieved from reference TRBV14 and TRBJ2-7, is EAGVTQFPSHSVIEKGQTVTLRCDPISGHDNLYWYRRVMGKEIKFLLHFVKESKQDESGMPNNRFLAERTGGTYSTLKVQPAELEDSGVYFCASSQTRDSSYEQYFGPGTRLTVT.

This clonotype occurred a few times. The CDR3: CASSLPSDRPGYNEQFF. In DNA, the CDR3 is TGTGCCAGCAGCTTGCCTTCGGACAGACCCGGATACAATGAGCAGTTCTTC. The V gene is TRBV5-4, the J gene TRBJ2-1, with D perhaps matching TRBD1 (6 bases). Germline CDR1 reads SGHNT; CDR2 reads YYREEE (reference sequence). Between the trimmed V and J ends, which lost 1 base and 4 bases, there was a span of 18 bases. This CDR3 comprises 17 residues.